This TCR beta chain emerged from a study of T cell changes during pregnancy in multiple sclerosis. This table comes from immunoSEQ multiplex PCR, and its TCRdb copy is limited to in-frame clones, with some not included. The data show over 60,000 clones, with around 96% seen just once and approximately 2.3% held by the top ten. Between the trimmed V and J ends, which lost 3 bases and 15 bases, there was a span of 12 bases. CDR3 length: 11 amino acids. The V gene's germline CDR1 is SEHNR and CDR2 FQNEAQ (reference sequence). The source of this sequence is a female donor with multiple sclerosis, enrolled in a pregnancy study. Sequences were derived from CD8+ T cells from peripheral blood mononuclear cells, sampled after pregnancy. V is TRBV7-9 and J is TRBJ2-1; the D gene is possibly TRBD2 (7 bases). In DNA form, the CDR3 reads TGTGCCAGCAGCTTGGGAGGGGGAGCGTTCTTC. Protein sequence: CASSLGGGAFF.